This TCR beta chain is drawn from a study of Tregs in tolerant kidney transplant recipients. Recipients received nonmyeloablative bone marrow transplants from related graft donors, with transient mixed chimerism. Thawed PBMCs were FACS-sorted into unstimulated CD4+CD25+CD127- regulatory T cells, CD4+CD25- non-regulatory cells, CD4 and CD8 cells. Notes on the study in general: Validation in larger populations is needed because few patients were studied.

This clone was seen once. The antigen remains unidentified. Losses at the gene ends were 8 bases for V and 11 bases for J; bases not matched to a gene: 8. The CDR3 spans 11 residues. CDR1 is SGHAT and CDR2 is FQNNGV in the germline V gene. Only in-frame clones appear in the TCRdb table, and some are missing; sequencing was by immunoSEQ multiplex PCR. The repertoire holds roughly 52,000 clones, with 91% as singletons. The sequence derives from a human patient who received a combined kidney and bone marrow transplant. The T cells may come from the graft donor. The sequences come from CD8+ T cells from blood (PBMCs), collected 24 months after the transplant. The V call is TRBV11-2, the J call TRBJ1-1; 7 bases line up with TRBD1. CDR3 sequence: CASEGGTGAFF. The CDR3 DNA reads TGTGCCAGCGAAGGGGGCACTGGGGCTTTCTTT.